A selection of T cell receptor beta chains follows, all from one sample in a study of blood T cells in healthy people across ages. TCRdb reprocessed the 5' RACE reads via MiXCR and lists one record per CDR3 protein. The sample yields 650,000 to 1,000,000 distinct CDR3 sequences, 36% seen once. Sequenced: blood. These receptors were taken from a man in his late teens or twenties in good health. CDR3s include the opening cysteine and the closing phenylalanine or tryptophan. D genes are given only for firm matches. Only some rows state a clone size, as once, few, many or a class for expanded clones.

J | D | V | size | CDR3 | DNA
TRBJ2-3 | - | TRBV4-1 | many | CASSLGPMGDTQYF | TGCGCCAGCAGCCTCGGACCTATGGGAGATACGCAGTATTTT
TRBJ1-2 | - | TRBV20-1 | - | CSAYTGDGYTF | TGCAGTGCTTACACTGGGGACGGCTACACCTTC
TRBJ1-3 | - | TRBV2 | - | CASSGGHYSGNTIYF | TGTGCCAGCAGCGGAGGACACTACTCTGGAAACACCATATATTTT
TRBJ2-3 | - | TRBV12-3/TRBV12-4 | - | CASSLPAESTDTQYF | TGTGCCAGCAGTTTACCGGCGGAGAGCACAGATACGCAGTATTTT
TRBJ1-4 | - | TRBV4-3 | few | CASSQGREDEKLFF | TGCGCCAGCAGCCAAGGCCGGGAAGATGAAAAACTGTTTTTT
TRBJ1-6 | - | TRBV20-1 | few | CSAEGLGPLHF | TGCAGTGCTGAGGGTCTTGGACCCCTCCACTTT
TRBJ1-5 | - | TRBV6-6 | - | CASRPPDQPQHF | TGTGCCAGCAGGCCGCCCGATCAGCCCCAGCATTTT
TRBJ2-1 | TRBD2 | TRBV20-1 | few | CSALGTSGYNEQFF | TGCAGTGCTTTGGGGACTAGCGGCTACAATGAGCAGTTCTTC
TRBJ1-6 | TRBD1 | TRBV4-3 | - | CASSQVIRDSNSPLHF | TGCGCCAGCAGCCAAGTCATCCGGGACAGTAATTCACCCCTCCACTTT
TRBJ1-5 | - | TRBV28 | - | CASTRAGYNQPQHF | TGTGCCAGCACCCGGGCGGGGTACAATCAGCCCCAGCATTTT
TRBJ2-3 | - | TRBV20-1 | - | CSATKGEWPDTQYF | TGCAGTGCAACAAAAGGGGAGTGGCCAGATACGCAGTATTTT
TRBJ2-1 | TRBD2 | TRBV20-1 | - | CSARGASGERYNEQFF | TGCAGTGCTAGAGGGGCTAGCGGGGAACGATACAATGAGCAGTTCTTC
TRBJ2-7 | - | TRBV7-2 | few | CASSLGGLGDEQYF | TGTGCCAGCAGCTTAGGAGGGTTAGGCGACGAGCAGTACTTC
TRBJ2-7 | TRBD1 | TRBV7-2 | many | CASSPRLGQGIKFYEQYF | TGTGCCAGCAGCCCGAGACTCGGACAGGGAATAAAATTTTACGAGCAGTACTTC
TRBJ2-1 | TRBD2 | TRBV4-3 | - | CASSQVWLAGNQFF | TGCGCCAGCAGCCAAGTCTGGCTAGCGGGGAATCAGTTCTTC